One sample yielded the 19 T cell receptor beta chains listed below, sequenced in a study of T-cell reconstitution after alpha-beta-depleted transplantation in children. Molecular barcoding with unique molecular identifiers was used for the TCRbeta library. TCRdb reprocessed the PCR reads via MiXCR and lists one record per CDR3 protein. The repertoire holds some 550,000 distinct CDR3 sequences, approximately 16% seen once, with about 3.1% in the top ten. This specimen was PBMCs from the stem cell graft donor, taken from the stem cell graft. Receptors were obtained from a human donor who donated a stem cell graft to a child with acute lymphoblastic leukemia.

A remark on this clonotype: A much bigger clone sits one base away, suggesting this may be a read error. The chain combines TRBV7-6 with TRBJ2-7, with 7 bases lining up with TRBD2. CDR1 is SGHVS and CDR2 is FNYEAQ in the germline V gene. The CDR3 runs 13 residues. CDR3 bases: TGTGGCAGCAGCTTTCGGGGGGCCTACGAGCAGTACTTC. As protein: CGSSFRGAYEQYF.

This chain joins TRBV29-1 and TRBJ1-4; D uncertain. Per the germline V gene, CDR1 is SQVTM and CDR2 is ANQGSEA. This CDR3 has 12 residues. With 6 bases removed from V and 0 bases from J, the gap between germline ends came to 5 bases. The chain's CDR3 is CSVSATNEKLFF. CDR3 coding DNA: TGCAGCGTGTCGGCAACTAATGAAAAACTGTTTTTT.

V is TRBV3-1 and J is TRBJ1-3, with 7 positions matching TRBD1. V lost 4 bases to trimming and J lost 3 bases; unmatched junction nucleotides: 9. Germline V lookup: CDR1 LGHDT, CDR2 YNNKEL (reference sequence). The CDR3 has 16 residues. In DNA, the CDR3 is TGTGCCAGCAGCCCCCTTGAGGGGGCAGTTGGAAACACCATATATTTT. This sequence encodes CASSPLEGAVGNTIYF.

The rearrangement links TRBV18 to TRBJ1-5; D is possibly TRBD1 (5 bases). Germline CDR1 and CDR2: KGHSH and LQKENI. The CDR3 sequence is 14 residues long. Trimming shortened V by 6 bases and J by 6 bases, and 15 bases separated the two germline ends. The DNA for the CDR3 is TGTGCCAGCTCCCAGGAGGCAGGGCGTCAGCCCCAGCATTTT. This translates into CASSQEAGRQPQHF.

The chain recombines TRBV3-1 with TRBJ2-7; 8 nucleotides align to TRBD2. This CDR3 has 15 residues. With 2 bases clipped from V and 3 bases from J, the junction kept 6 bases outside the gene matches. Germline V CDR1 and CDR2: LGHDT, YNNKEL (reference sequence). In DNA, the CDR3 is TGTGCCAGCAGCCAACCTTTAGCGGGGTTCTACGAGCAGTACTTC. It encodes CASSQPLAGFYEQYF.

In this sample, this clonotype turned up a few times. The chain employs TRBV6-1 and TRBJ2-3, with D possibly called TRBD1 or TRBD2 (5 bases each). This CDR3 is 18 amino acids long. V was shortened by 6 bases and J by 0 bases, with 22 bases between the two germline ends. Germline CDR1 and CDR2: MNHNS and SASEGT. This CDR3 is CASSPGLEYSLSTDTQYF. CDR3 in DNA: TGTGCCAGCAGCCCGGGGCTGGAGTACTCACTAAGCACAGATACGCAGTATTTT.

This clonotype was counted only a few times. The gene calls are TRBV12-3 or TRBV12-4 and TRBJ2-5; no clear D. The V end was cut by 1 base, the J end by 4 bases, with 7 bases between. There are 13 residues in the CDR3. The CDR3 reads CASSLEHIETQYF. The CDR3 coding sequence is TGTGCCAGCAGTTTAGAACATATAGAGACCCAGTACTTC.

The chain employs TRBV4-1 and TRBJ2-1; 12 bases fit TRBD2. There are 17 residues in the CDR3. Germline CDR1 is MGHRA and CDR2 is YSYEKL. The ends lost 0 bases at V and 9 bases at J; junction bases unmatched: 9. CDR3: CASSQELRLAGGGEQFF. CDR3 nucleotides: TGCGCCAGCAGCCAAGAGCTTCGTCTAGCGGGAGGGGGTGAGCAGTTCTTC.

The chain employs TRBV7-2 and TRBJ2-1; D is perhaps TRBD2 (6 bases). In germline, CDR1 is SGHTA, CDR2 FQGNSA. This CDR3 comprises 16 residues. With 3 bases removed from V and 5 bases from J, the gap between germline ends came to 17 bases. CDR3 DNA sequence: TGTGCCAGCAGCTTTTCTTCGCGGAGGGATAACAATGAGCAGTTCTTC. It encodes CASSFSSRRDNNEQFF. The full variable domain, its missing parts supplied by reference TRBV7-2 and TRBJ2-1, is GAGVSQSPSNKVTEKGKDVELRCDPISGHTALYWYRQSLGQGLEFLIYFQGNSAPDKSGLPSDRFSAERTGGSVSTLTIQRTQQEDSAVYLCASSFSSRRDNNEQFFGPGTRLTVL.

This rearrangement joins TRBV7-9 to TRBJ2-7, with TRBD1 identical over 8 bases. V gave up 2 bases and J gave up 3 bases; unmatched junction bases: 6. CDR3 length equals 15 residues. Germline assignment: CDR1 SEHNR and CDR2 FQNEAQ (reference sequence). CDR3 nucleotides: TGTGCCAGCAGCTTATTAGGACAGGGAGTCTACGAGCAGTACTTC. It specifies CASSLLGQGVYEQYF.

V is TRBV7-3 and J is TRBJ2-1; 8 bases agree with TRBD2. CDR1 SGHTA and CDR2 FQGTGA come from the germline V gene. This CDR3 contains 13 residues. Germline trimming cut 6 bases from V and 8 bases from J; bases unmatched to any gene: 6. As DNA, the CDR3 is TGTGCCAGCAGACCGAGCGGGAGTCATGAGCAGTTCTTC. Protein: CASRPSGSHEQFF. Looking up the rest from reference TRBV7-3 and TRBJ2-1 gives the full variable domain: GAGVSQTPSNKVTEKGKYVELRCDPISGHTALYWYRQSLGQGPEFLIYFQGTGAADDSGLPNDRFFAVRPEGSVSTLKIQRTERGDSAVYLCASRPSGSHEQFFGPGTRLTVL.

This clonotype has just a few counts. The chain carries TRBV5-1 and TRBJ2-7; D not resolved. The ends were cut back, 4 bases at V and 3 bases at J, with 23 bases in the middle. Germline V gene lookup returns CDR1 SGHRS and CDR2 YFSETQ. The CDR3 has 17 residues. In nucleotides, the CDR3 is TGCGCCAGCAGCCCCCGGACGGACGCCCTTCTAAACTACGAGCAGTACTTC. This encodes CASSPRTDALLNYEQYF.

V gene TRBV5-6 combines with J gene TRBJ2-7, with TRBD1 identical over 7 bases. V lost 2 bases to trimming and J lost 2 bases; unmatched junction nucleotides: 7. The CDR3 loop spans 15 amino acids. Germline V gene data show CDR1 as SGHDT and CDR2 as YYEEEE. In nucleotides, the CDR3 is TGTGCCAGCAGCTTCCTCAGGGGGTCCCCCTACGAGCAGTACTTC. It codes for CASSFLRGSPYEQYF.

The chain combines TRBV7-6 with TRBJ2-1; 8 bases match TRBD2. The V gene end was trimmed by 5 bases and the J gene end by 7 bases; junction bases not matched to a gene: 22. CDR1 is SGHVS and CDR2 is FNYEAQ in the germline V gene. CDR3 length: 19 amino acids. Here the CDR3 reads CASSLTPLAGALARNEQFF. The CDR3 bases are TGTGCCAGCAGCCTCACCCCGCTAGCGGGTGCCCTAGCGAGAAATGAGCAGTTCTTC.

The gene calls are TRBV4-1 and TRBJ2-3; the match to TRBD2 covers 7 bases. V dropped 0 bases and J dropped 7; count of bases not matched to a gene: 10. Germline CDR1 is MGHRA and CDR2 is YSYEKL. CDR3 length: 16 residues. The CDR3 bases are TGCGCCAGCAGCCAAGATCGGTTAAACGGGGGGTATACGCAGTATTTT. Translated: CASSQDRLNGGYTQYF.

This sequence joins TRBV9 and TRBJ1-2, with a weak D call TRBD1 (5 bases). Trimming pared 4 bases from V and 2 bases from J, leaving 21 bases between. The CDR3 covers 17 residues. The germline V gene has CDR1 SGDLS and CDR2 YYNGEE. CDR3 sequence: CASSSSGGAQGNYGYTF. CDR3 in DNA: TGTGCCAGCAGCTCCTCCGGAGGGGCTCAAGGCAACTATGGCTACACCTTC. Drawing the rest from reference TRBV9 and TRBJ1-2, the complete variable domain is DSGVTQTPKHLITATGQRVTLRCSPRSGDLSVYWYQQSLDQGLQFLIQYYNGEERAKGNILERFSAQQFPDLHSELNLSSLELGDSALYFCASSSSGGAQGNYGYTFGSGTRLTVV.

This clonotype has a handful of counts. The chain recombines TRBV27 with TRBJ2-5; the D gene is possibly TRBD1 (6 bases). Germline V CDR1 and CDR2: MNHEY, SMNVEV (reference sequence). Trimming left V 3 bases short and J 7 bases short, with 18 bases between. This CDR3 has 15 residues. CDR3 bases: TGTGCCAGCAGTTTCCTCAATTCAGGGGACGGGACCCAGTACTTC. It is translated as CASSFLNSGDGTQYF.

This clonotype was seen more than once but under ten times. The chain joins TRBV7-6 to TRBJ2-5; a possible D gene is TRBD2 (6 bases). The germline gives CDR1 SGHVS, CDR2 FNYEAQ. The CDR3 sequence is 14 residues long. V was shortened by 5 bases and J by 1 base, with 11 bases between the two germline ends. The CDR3 nucleotides read TGTGCCAGCAGCGAAAGCGGGCCCCAAGAGACCCAGTACTTC. It encodes CASSESGPQETQYF.

J is TRBJ2-1 and V is TRBV12-3 or TRBV12-4; D gene ambiguous. The CDR3 is 15 residues long. Trimming removed 6 bases from V and 8 bases from J, with 20 bases in between. For the CDR3, the DNA is TGTGCCAGCAGCTGGTTAGGTAGCCCCCTTGATGAGCAGTTCTTC. It encodes CASSWLGSPLDEQFF.